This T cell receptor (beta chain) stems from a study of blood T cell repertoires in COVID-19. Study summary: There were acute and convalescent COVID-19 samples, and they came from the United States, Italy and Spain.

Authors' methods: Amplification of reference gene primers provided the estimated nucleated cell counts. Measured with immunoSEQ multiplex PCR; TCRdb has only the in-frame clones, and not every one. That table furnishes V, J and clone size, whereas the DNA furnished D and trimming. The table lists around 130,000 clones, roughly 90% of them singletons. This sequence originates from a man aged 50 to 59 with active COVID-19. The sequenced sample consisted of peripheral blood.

For the CDR3, the DNA is TGTGCCAGCAGCCCCTATTTGGACAGTATTAATGAGCAGTTCTTC. Translated: CASSPYLDSINEQFF. The gene calls are TRBV7-2 and TRBJ2-1; D might be TRBD1 (6 bases). Trimming shortened V by 5 bases and J by 7 bases, and 18 bases separated the two germline ends. The germline V gene has CDR1 SGHTA and CDR2 FQGNSA. This CDR3 region has 15 residues.